This T cell receptor beta chain came from a study of T cell responses to AZD1222 COVID-19 vaccine. Study-wide points: It was only after the peak T cell response that any repertoires were sampled. There were mostly white British donors and more females than males, and clonal diversity was possibly underestimated. Spike as a whole was targeted by vaccine-associated CD4 TCRs, dominant at 160-218 and 743-854. The study found Spike-specific TCR breadth and depth rose after two AZD1222 doses.

Assay used: immunoSEQ multiplex PCR; TCRdb lists only in-frame clones, some missing. The data show 73,000 or so clones, around three quarters seen once. Turning to this clone: As yet, its antigen is unknown.

CDR3 length: 13 amino acids. Trimming took 5 bases from V and 0 from J; bases not matched to a gene: 1. The V gene's germline CDR1 is SGHDT and CDR2 YYEEEE. The V and J genes are TRBV5-6 and TRBJ1-1, with TRBD1 matching 7 bases. The specimen was peripheral blood, collected 28 days after the second AZD1222 dose. This TCR was recovered from an adult who received the AZD1222 COVID-19 vaccine. The CDR3 bases are TGTGCCAGCAGGACAGGGATGAACACTGAAGCTTTCTTT. This codes for CASRTGMNTEAFF.